These T cell receptor beta chains were read from a single sample in a study of CD8+ T cells in alopecia areata. Sequencing was performed with immunoSEQ multiplex PCR; in TCRdb, only in-frame clones are kept and a portion is missing. Of around 100,000 clones in the sample, more than 35% were seen once. Sequencing was carried out using CD4+ T cells sorted from blood. The receptors were gathered from a human donor with alopecia areata. The CDR3 runs from the conserved cysteine through the conserved F or W. A D gene is named only where the DNA matches it firmly. Clone size is given for some rows only: seen once, a few or many times, or a class if the clone is expanded.

V gene	clone size	D gene	J gene	CDR3 DNA	CDR3 protein
TRBV5-1	-	-	TRBJ2-5	TGCGCCAGCAGCTTCGGCAACGAAGAGACCCAGTACTTC	CASSFGNEETQYF
TRBV5-1	few	-	TRBJ2-2	TGCGCCAGCAGCTTAATCAGGGGCACCGGGGAGCTGTTTTTT	CASSLIRGTGELFF
TRBV29-1	few	-	TRBJ1-1	TGCAGCACCAGGGGATTGGACACTGAAGCTTTCTTT	CSTRGLDTEAFF
TRBV30	-	-	TRBJ2-5	TGTGCCTGGAGTGGGGACTCACGGTACCAAGAGACCCAGTACTTC	CAWSGDSRYQETQYF
TRBV5-1	-	-	TRBJ1-4	TGCGCCAGCAGCTTGGAGTTGGGAACTAATGAAAAACTGTTTTTT	CASSLELGTNEKLFF
TRBV19	few	-	TRBJ2-1	TGTGCCAGTAGTATGTCCCTGGAGCAGTTCTTC	CASSMSLEQFF
TRBV5-4	-	TRBD1	TRBJ2-7	TGTGCCAGCAGCTTGGGGGGACAGGGGTGGGAGCAGTACTTC	CASSLGGQGWEQYF
TRBV29-1	-	TRBD2	TRBJ2-7	TGCAGCGTTGAAGGTCTAGCGGGGGCGACCTACGAGCAGTACTTC	CSVEGLAGATYEQYF
TRBV6-5	-	TRBD1	TRBJ2-5	TGTGCCAGCAGTTACGGGACAGGGGTAGAGACCCAGTACTTC	CASSYGTGVETQYF
TRBV28	few	-	TRBJ1-1	TGTGCCAGCAGTTTAGGGGGGCGGGAAGCTTTCTTT	CASSLGGREAFF
TRBV5-1	-	-	TRBJ2-3	TGCGCCAGCAGCGCATTTCCGGGGGAGACAGATACGCAGTATTTT	CASSAFPGETDTQYF
TRBV6-6	few	-	TRBJ2-3	TGTGCCAGCAGTTACGTTGACAGGAACACAGATACGCAGTATTTT	CASSYVDRNTDTQYF
TRBV5-6	-	TRBD2	TRBJ2-6	TGTGCCAGCAGGGTTGGACCGGGACTAGCGGGATCTGGGGCCAACGTCCTGACTTTC	CASRVGPGLAGSGANVLTF
TRBV15	-	-	TRBJ2-7	TGTGCCACCAGCAGGGGACGAACCTACGAGCAGTACTTC	CATSRGRTYEQYF
TRBV23-1	-	-	TRBJ2-1	TGCGCCAGCAGTCAATCGCCCTACAATGAGCAGTTCTTC	CASSQSPYNEQFF
TRBV29-1	few	TRBD1	TRBJ1-2	TGCAGCGTTGGGAGGACAGGGTATACCTATGGCTACACCTTC	CSVGRTGYTYGYTF
TRBV4-2	few	TRBD1	TRBJ1-5	TGTGCCAGCAGCCAAGATATACAGGGGTGGCAGCCCCAGCATTTT	CASSQDIQGWQPQHF
TRBV5-4	-	TRBD2	TRBJ2-1	TGTGCCAGCAGCTTGGGAGGGTTAGCGGGAGTTTACAATGAGCAGTTCTTC	CASSLGGLAGVYNEQFF
TRBV18	-	-	TRBJ2-7	TGTGCCAGCTCACCAACCGGGACCGCAGAGCAGTACTTC	CASSPTGTAEQYF
TRBV7-3	few	-	TRBJ2-6	TGTGCCAGCAGCCATCAAGGGGCCAACGTCCTGACTTTC	CASSHQGANVLTF
TRBV6-5	-	-	TRBJ2-5	TGTGCCAGCAGACTCGGAAAAGAGACCCAGTACTTC	CASRLGKETQYF
TRBV7-2	once	-	TRBJ2-7	TGTGCCAGCAGCTTAGTAGGGTACGAGCAGTACTTC	CASSLVGYEQYF
TRBV5-4	-	TRBD1	TRBJ2-7	TGTGCCAGCAGCCGGACAGGGTCCGAGCAGTACTTC	CASSRTGSEQYF
TRBV18	few	-	TRBJ2-7	TGTGCCAGCTCACCCACGGCCTACGAGCAGTACTTC	CASSPTAYEQYF
TRBV6-6	-	TRBD1	TRBJ1-2	TGTGCCAGCACTCCGACAGGGGACTATGGCTACACCTTC	CASTPTGDYGYTF
TRBV28	-	-	TRBJ1-1	TGTGCCAGCAGTTTACCCGGGAACGCTGAAGCTTTCTTT	CASSLPGNAEAFF
TRBV7-9	-	-	TRBJ2-5	TGTGCCAGCAGCTTAGCGGGCTGGACAGGGCGGGAGGAGACCCAGTACTTC	CASSLAGWTGREETQYF
TRBV30	few	-	TRBJ1-5	TGTGCCTGGAAGGCGGGACCCAATCAGCCCCAGCATTTT	CAWKAGPNQPQHF
TRBV29-1	-	TRBD2	TRBJ2-4	TGCAGCGCCCCCGTGGGAGGGGCGAACATTCAGTACTTC	CSAPVGGANIQYF
TRBV7-8	-	TRBD1	TRBJ1-6	TGTGCCAGCAGGGTCCGCGGACAGGGTTCACCCCTCCACTTT	CASRVRGQGSPLHF
TRBV30	-	-	TRBJ2-1	TGTGCCTGGAGTGTGAGGATAACATACAATGAGCAGTTCTTC	CAWSVRITYNEQFF
TRBV11-2	few	TRBD2	TRBJ2-2	TGTGCCATGTCCGGGAGGATTAACACCGGGGAGCTGTTTTTT	CAMSGRINTGELFF
TRBV6-6	-	-	TRBJ2-5	TGTGCCAGCAGTTACTTCGATTTCGGGACCCAGTACTTC	CASSYFDFGTQYF
TRBV29-1	-	TRBD2	TRBJ2-2	TGCAGCGTCACTAGCGGGAGCTCCTCCCGAACAACCGGGGAGCTGTTTTTT	CSVTSGSSSRTTGELFF
TRBV2	-	TRBD1	TRBJ2-4	TGTGCCAGCAGTCCGGACAGGGTAACTCCAAACATTCAGTACTTC	CASSPDRVTPNIQYF
TRBV29-1	once	-	TRBJ2-7	TGCAGCGTTGTATTTAGGGACAAAAACTCCTACGAGCAGTACTTC	CSVVFRDKNSYEQYF
TRBV15	-	-	TRBJ2-7	TGTGCCACCAGCAGAGATGACAGGCACGAGCAGTACTTC	CATSRDDRHEQYF
TRBV15	-	-	TRBJ2-5	TGTGCCACCAGCAGGGCTCGTCTAGGGGGAGAGACCCAGTACTTC	CATSRARLGGETQYF
TRBV30	-	-	TRBJ1-6	TGTGCCTGGAGTGTACTGGGGGGAGGCTACGGTTCACCCCTCCACTTT	CAWSVLGGGYGSPLHF
TRBV30	-	TRBD1	TRBJ1-1	TGTGCCTGCCGACAGGGTGAAACTGAAGCTTTCTTT	CACRQGETEAFF
TRBV29-1	few	TRBD1	TRBJ2-2	TGCAGCGTCTCCCAACAGGGGTCGCGCACCGGGGAGCTGTTTTTT	CSVSQQGSRTGELFF
TRBV7-2	many	-	TRBJ1-1	TGTGCCAGCAGTACCCCGACAGGTTTCACTGAAGCTTTCTTT	CASSTPTGFTEAFF
TRBV11-2	few	TRBD1	TRBJ1-1	TGTGCCAGCAGCTTGGGATTTCAACAGGGGGCTTGGAACACTGAAGCTTTCTTT	CASSLGFQQGAWNTEAFF
TRBV19	few	TRBD1	TRBJ1-1	TGTGCCAGTAGGCCCACAGGGGTGAACACTGAAGCTTTCTTT	CASRPTGVNTEAFF
TRBV6-5	-	-	TRBJ1-2	TGTGCCAGCAGGTACACAAGCACAGGGTTCTATGGCTACACCTTC	CASRYTSTGFYGYTF
TRBV28	-	-	TRBJ2-5	TGTGCCAGCAGGCCTCTCCCGCTGGGAGAGACCCAGTACTTC	CASRPLPLGETQYF
TRBV6-6	few	TRBD2	TRBJ2-1	TGTGCCAGCAGGCGGGGGACTAGCGGGGACAATGAGCAGTTCTTC	CASRRGTSGDNEQFF
TRBV29-1	-	-	TRBJ2-5	TGCAGCGTTATGGGACGATACCAAGAGACCCAGTACTTC	CSVMGRYQETQYF
TRBV5-4	few	TRBD2	TRBJ2-5	TGTGCCAGCAGCTTGCTCCGGGAGGGGAAGGAGACCCAGTACTTC	CASSLLREGKETQYF